The next 18 T cell receptor beta chains were all read from a single sample in a study of read filtering for tumor transcriptome and immune sequencing. This library used roughly 400 ng RNA and molecular barcoded adaptors spanning alpha/delta and beta/gamma chains. One entry per CDR3 protein, called by TCRdb with MiXCR from the reads. Here the sample spans some 41,000 distinct CDR3 sequences, roughly 12% being singletons. The sequencing sample was made of a population of CD138-negative cells sorted from bone marrow. These receptors were collected from a donor at least 40 years old with multiple myeloma.

There are many counts of this clonotype. The V and J genes are TRBV28 and TRBJ1-4; 8 bases are a match to TRBD1. Germline V gene lookup returns CDR1 MDHEN and CDR2 SYDVKM. J lost 7 bases, V lost 3 bases, and 7 bases had no gene match. The CDR3 covers 15 residues. CDR3 in DNA: TGTGCCAGCAGTTTTTCAGGGGGCAAGGGTGAAAAACTGTTTTTT. This gives the protein CASSFSGGKGEKLFF.

This clonotype was observed at least ten times. V usage is TRBV4-1 and J usage is TRBJ2-5, with D possibly TRBD2 on 7 matching bases. Germline assignment: CDR1 MGHRA and CDR2 YSYEKL. This CDR3 has 15 amino acids. Trimming cost V 0 bases and J 5 bases, with 13 bases left between them. Here the CDR3 DNA reads TGCGCCAGCAGCCAAGAATGGGGGGGCATGGAGACCCAGTACTTC. Translation: CASSQEWGGMETQYF.

This clonotype was recorded many times. This chain joins TRBV5-1 and TRBJ2-1; the D gene is possibly TRBD1 (5 bases). Trimming cost V 1 base and J 12 bases, with 20 bases left between them. Germline CDR1 is SGHRS and CDR2 is YFSETQ. The CDR3 spans 15 residues. The CDR3 DNA is TGCGCCAGCAGCTTGTCGCAGGGTTTGCTAGGCGGGCAGTTCTTC. Translated: CASSLSQGLLGGQFF.

This clonotype was counted many times. The chain combines TRBV21-1 with TRBJ2-3; the DNA was not compared with TRBD2, the D call given in the table. TRBV21-1 corresponds to a pseudogene. The CDR3 has 17 residues. The CDR3 spells CASSAHMSGGNTDTQYF. The CDR3 DNA follows: TGTGCCAGCAGCGCCCACATGAGCGGGGGAAACACAGATACGCAGTATTTT.

This clonotype was seen repeatedly, ten times or more. The rearrangement links TRBV11-3 to TRBJ2-1; 8 bases are shared with TRBD2. The CDR3 consists of 16 residues. V dropped 8 bases and J dropped 2; count of bases not matched to a gene: 11. Germline CDR1 reads SGHNT; CDR2 reads YENEEA. In DNA, the CDR3 is TGTGCCAGCTCAGGCGCCTCGGGGGGGGCCTACAATGAGCAGTTCTTC. It translates to CASSGASGGAYNEQFF.

This clonotype came up many times. The chain links TRBV4-1 to TRBJ1-1; the D is unclear. Germline CDR1 MGHRA, CDR2 YSYEKL. V shed 1 base and J shed 5 bases, with 11 bases lying between them. The CDR3 length is 14 residues. For the CDR3, the DNA is TGCGCCAGCAGCCAAGGGCCCGGAGCGACTGAAGCTTTCTTT. Translating gives CASSQGPGATEAFF.

In its sample, this clonotype was seen many times. This chain links TRBV20-1 with TRBJ2-5, with D possibly called TRBD1 or TRBD2 (5 bases each). CDR3 length: 13 amino acids. V was shortened by 6 bases and J by 5 bases, with 16 bases between the two germline ends. Germline V gives CDR1 DFQATT, CDR2 SNEGSKA (reference sequence). In nucleotides, the CDR3 is TGCAGTGCCTCGTTGTTAGAGGGGGAGACCCAGTACTTC. This gives the protein CSASLLEGETQYF.

In its sample, this clonotype was seen many times. V usage is TRBV2 and J usage is TRBJ2-1; maybe TRBD1 (5 bases). This CDR3 spans 15 amino acids. Deletions cut 5 bases from V and 6 bases from J, with 17 bases between. Germline CDR1 reads SNHLY; CDR2 reads FYNNEI. The chain's CDR3 is CASSLQAGVINEQFF. In DNA form, the CDR3 reads TGTGCCAGCAGTTTACAGGCTGGGGTTATCAATGAGCAGTTCTTC. Using reference TRBV2 and TRBJ2-1 for the parts outside the CDR3, the full variable domain is EPEVTQTPSHQVTQMGQEVILRCVPISNHLYFYWYRQILGQKVEFLVSFYNNEISEKSEIFDDQFSVERPDGSNFTLKIRSTKLEDSAMYFCASSLQAGVINEQFFGPGTRLTVL.

This clonotype has at least ten counts. The chain carries TRBV7-6 and TRBJ2-7, with D possibly being TRBD1 (5 bases). Trimming removed 6 bases from V and 2 bases from J, with 11 bases in between. CDR3 length: 13 amino acids. Germline loops: CDR1 SGHVS, CDR2 FNYEAQ. CDR3 sequence (DNA): TGTGCCAGCAGTTCACAGGTGGCCTACGAGCAGTACTTC. Its translation: CASSSQVAYEQYF.

This clonotype was seen many times. The chain couples TRBV11-2 to TRBJ1-1, with a tentative D call TRBD1 (6 bases). Trimming cost V 1 base and J 1 base, with 7 bases left between them. The CDR3 totals 14 residues. Germline CDR1 and CDR2: SGHAT and FQNNGV. CDR3 residues: CASSLATGNTEAFF. CDR3 bases: TGTGCCAGCAGCTTAGCGACAGGGAACACTGAAGCTTTCTTT.

This clonotype was recorded at least ten times. This chain joins TRBV9 and TRBJ2-1; possible D gene TRBD2, 6 bases. The CDR3 extends over 15 amino acids. The V gene lost 0 bases and the J gene lost 0 bases, with 7 bases spanning the gap. Germline lookup yields CDR1 SGDLS and CDR2 YYNGEE. Written as DNA, the CDR3 is TGTGCCAGCAGCGTAGGCGGGGCCTCCTACAATGAGCAGTTCTTC. Translating gives CASSVGGASYNEQFF.

This clonotype was detected many times. The chain is built from TRBV7-2 and TRBJ2-1, with 12 nucleotides matching TRBD2. The length of the CDR3 is 16 residues. Trimming took 3 bases from V and 6 from J; bases not matched to a gene: 6. Germline-derived CDR1 and CDR2 are SGHTA and FQGNSA. CDR3: CASSLVRTSGVNEQFF. Here the CDR3 DNA reads TGTGCCAGCAGCTTGGTGAGGACTAGCGGGGTCAATGAGCAGTTCTTC. Looking up the rest from reference TRBV7-2 and TRBJ2-1 gives the full variable domain: GAGVSQSPSNKVTEKGKDVELRCDPISGHTALYWYRQSLGQGLEFLIYFQGNSAPDKSGLPSDRFSAERTGGSVSTLTIQRTQQEDSAVYLCASSLVRTSGVNEQFFGPGTRLTVL.

This clonotype was recorded at least ten times. J is TRBJ1-1 and V is TRBV20-1, with D maybe TRBD1 (6 bases). Germline assignment: CDR1 DFQATT and CDR2 SNEGSKA (reference sequence). Trimming removed 1 base at V and 0 bases at J, with 12 bases between. CDR3 length equals 15 residues. DNA of the CDR3: TGCAGTGCTAGAGTCCCAGGGGTTATGAACACTGAAGCTTTCTTT. Amino acid sequence: CSARVPGVMNTEAFF.

This clonotype was seen a handful of times. This may stem from a read error, because a much larger clone lies one nucleotide away. The chain employs TRBV19 and TRBJ2-5, with D tentatively TRBD2 (6 bases). Germline loops: CDR1 LNHDA, CDR2 SQIVND (reference sequence). This CDR3 spans 10 amino acids. The CDR3 reads CATGGETQCF. The DNA for the CDR3 is TGTGCCACCGGGGGAGAGACCCAGTGCTTC.

This clonotype was seen many times. The chain uses TRBV28 and TRBJ2-5; D is unclear. The CDR3 has 13 amino acids. V was cut by 5 bases and J by 5 bases, with 12 bases left in between. Germline V gives CDR1 MDHEN, CDR2 SYDVKM. CDR3 nucleotide sequence: TGTGCCAGCAGTCAGGACGGGTGGGAGACCCAGTACTTC. Amino acid sequence: CASSQDGWETQYF. Supplemented by reference TRBV28 and TRBJ2-5, the full variable domain reads DVKVTQSSRYLVKRTGEKVFLECVQDMDHENMFWYRQDPGLGLRLIYFSYDVKMKEKGDIPEGYSVSREKKERFSLILESASTNQTSMYLCASSQDGWETQYFGPGTRLLVL.

In this sample, this clonotype turned up many times. J is TRBJ1-5 and V is TRBV5-1, with unresolved D. CDR3 length equals 15 residues. Germline CDR1 is SGHRS and CDR2 is YFSETQ. Trimming stripped 5 bases from V and 2 bases from J, with 14 bases between. CDR3 nucleotides: TGCGCCAGCAGTTCTCGACCCGGGGGCAATCAGCCCCAGCATTTT. It encodes CASSSRPGGNQPQHF.

This clonotype has only a few counts. No conserved phenylalanine or tryptophan ends this CDR3, so it is likely a read error. The rearrangement links TRBV2 to TRBJ1-5; tentative D call: TRBD1 (6 bases). The CDR3 is made up of 13 amino acids. V lost 7 bases and J lost 7, with 14 bases in between. Germline CDR1 and CDR2: SNHLY and FYNNEI. The CDR3 here is CASTGSGGQPQHL. For the CDR3, the DNA is TGTGCCAGCACAGGCAGTGGGGGCCAGCCCCAGCATTTA.

This clonotype was detected ten times or more. This rearrangement joins TRBV6-1 to TRBJ1-5; D gene unclear. In germline, CDR1 is MNHNS, CDR2 SASEGT. V lost 4 bases and J 6 bases, leaving 13 bases between the germline ends. The CDR3 runs 14 residues. This chain's CDR3 is CASSAAGNRQPQHF. For the CDR3, the DNA is TGTGCCAGCAGTGCAGCAGGTAACCGTCAGCCCCAGCATTTT.